A selection of T cell receptor beta chains follows, all from one sample in a study of T cell responses to AZD1222 COVID-19 vaccine. TCRdb keeps only in-frame clones here, not all; method: immunoSEQ multiplex PCR. The sample includes about 180,000 clones, about nine tenths of them seen just once. The sample in question was peripheral blood, obtained 28 days after the second AZD1222 dose. Receptor source: an adult who received the AZD1222 COVID-19 vaccine. CDR3s include the opening cysteine and the closing phenylalanine or tryptophan. D genes are given only for firm matches. Only part of the rows carry a size: once, few, many, or a class if the clone is expanded.

V gene	clone size	J gene	D gene	CDR3 protein	CDR3 DNA
TRBV3-1/TRBV3-2	few	TRBJ1-5	.	CASSQKQPQHF	TGTGCCAGCAGCCAGAAACAGCCCCAGCATTTT
TRBV2	.	TRBJ1-1	.	CASREGVSSEAFF	TGTGCCAGCAGGGAAGGGGTATCATCTGAAGCTTTCTTT
TRBV10-3	.	TRBJ2-5	.	CAISVSAGLAGETQYF	TGTGCCATCAGTGTTTCGGCCGGGTTAGCAGGAGAGACCCAGTACTTC
TRBV3-1/TRBV3-2	.	TRBJ2-3	.	CASSQGHGDTQYF	TGTGCCAGCAGCCAAGGGCATGGAGATACGCAGTATTTT
TRBV28	.	TRBJ2-3	TRBD2	CASSLEAGGRTDTQYF	TGTGCCAGCAGTTTAGAGGCGGGGGGACGCACAGATACGCAGTATTTT
TRBV5-1	few	TRBJ2-1	.	CASSVGTLSNEQFF	TGCGCCAGCAGCGTGGGGACACTAAGCAATGAGCAGTTCTTC
TRBV7-9	.	TRBJ2-3	TRBD2	CASSSVAGADTQYF	TGTGCCAGCAGCTCAGTAGCGGGTGCAGATACGCAGTATTTT
TRBV5-1	.	TRBJ2-7	TRBD1	CASSQGEAYEQYF	TGCGCCAGCAGTCAGGGGGAAGCCTACGAGCAGTACTTC
TRBV7-9	.	TRBJ2-7	.	CASSLAISNEQYF	TGTGCCAGCAGCTTAGCGATCAGTAACGAGCAGTACTTC
TRBV30	.	TRBJ1-6	TRBD1	CAWTHTGGYNSPLHF	TGTGCCTGGACTCATACAGGGGGCTACAATTCACCCCTCCACTTT
TRBV9	.	TRBJ2-1	TRBD2	CASSVQGLAGGNNEQFF	TGTGCCAGCAGCGTACAAGGACTAGCGGGGGGCAACAATGAGCAGTTCTTC
TRBV6-4	.	TRBJ2-3	.	CASSDLPMNTQYF	TGTGCCAGCAGTGACCTCCCAATGAATACGCAGTATTTT
TRBV30	.	TRBJ1-1	TRBD1	CAWSAGQGANTEAFF	TGTGCCTGGAGTGCCGGACAGGGAGCGAACACTGAAGCTTTCTTT
TRBV5-1	once	TRBJ2-1	TRBD2	CASSSPKTLLAEEQFF	TGCGCCAGCAGCTCACCGAAAACCCTACTAGCGGAAGAGCAGTTCTTC
TRBV7-2	.	TRBJ1-2	.	CASSYSLVGEGYTF	TGTGCCAGCAGCTATAGCTTAGTGGGAGAAGGCTACACCTTC
TRBV10-3	.	TRBJ1-1	.	CAISEGGGNTEAFF	TGTGCCATCAGTGAGGGGGGAGGGAACACTGAAGCTTTCTTT